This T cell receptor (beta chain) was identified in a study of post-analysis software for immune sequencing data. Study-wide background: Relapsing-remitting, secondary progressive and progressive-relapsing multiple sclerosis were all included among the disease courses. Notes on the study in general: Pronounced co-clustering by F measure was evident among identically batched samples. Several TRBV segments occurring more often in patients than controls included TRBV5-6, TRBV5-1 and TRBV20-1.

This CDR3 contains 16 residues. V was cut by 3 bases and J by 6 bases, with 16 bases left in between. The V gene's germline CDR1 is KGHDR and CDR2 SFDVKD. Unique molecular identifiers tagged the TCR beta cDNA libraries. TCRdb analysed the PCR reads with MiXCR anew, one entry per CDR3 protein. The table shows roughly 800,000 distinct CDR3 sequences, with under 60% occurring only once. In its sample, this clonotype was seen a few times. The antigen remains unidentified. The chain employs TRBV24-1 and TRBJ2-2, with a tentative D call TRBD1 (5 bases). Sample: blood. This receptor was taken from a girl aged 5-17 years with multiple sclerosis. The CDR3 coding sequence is TGTGCCACCAGTGATGGGCAGGGTGTGTCGGCCGGGGAGCTGTTTTTT. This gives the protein CATSDGQGVSAGELFF.